This T cell receptor beta chain was observed in a study of CD8+CD57+ T cells in acquired aplastic anemia. Study context: Sorted CD4+ and CD8+ cells yielded around 3.3 ug of DNA on average. Approximately 10 million reads were obtained on average for healthy donor CD4+ cells.

Genomic DNA, serving as template, underwent TCR beta VDJ and CDR3 profiling. MiXCR was run by TCRdb on the reads, yielding one entry per CDR3 protein. Among about 180,000 distinct CDR3 sequences listed, roughly half were seen once. Regarding the study as a whole: Shared by patients and controls, nearly 30 CD8+ CDR3s were abundant in patients.

To note about this clonotype: Its antigen remains unknown.

Per the germline V gene, CDR1 is SNHLY and CDR2 is FYNNEI. V shed 5 bases and J shed 3 bases, with 10 bases lying between them. The CDR3 has 13 residues. The sequenced material came from sorted CD4+, CD8+, or CD8+CD57+ T cells (not recorded which) from PBMCs. This sequence joins TRBV2 and TRBJ2-5; the D is unclear. This TCR was recovered from a human donor in good health. CDR3 region: CASSKEPKETQYF. The CDR3 DNA reads TGTGCCAGCAGTAAGGAACCGAAAGAGACCCAGTACTTC.